What follows are 19 T cell receptor beta chains derived from one specimen sequenced in a study of PD-1 blockade in classical Hodgkin lymphoma. The assay was immunoSEQ multiplex PCR, and TCRdb's table has in-frame clones only and misses some. Of about 97,000 clones in the sample, approximately 80% were seen once. Exposure to brentuximab vedotin varied, and each patient had relapsed following autologous stem cell transplantation. Sequencing used peripheral blood mononuclear cells (PBMCs), obtained at baseline. Source of these receptors: a human donor with classical Hodgkin lymphoma.

The chain combines TRBV2 with TRBJ2-7, with a tentative D call TRBD2 (6 bases). The CDR3 covers 14 residues. V dropped 10 bases and J dropped 0 bases, with 16 bases sitting between them. Germline CDR1 reads SNHLY; CDR2 reads FYNNEI. The CDR3 DNA sequence: TGTGCCATCGAGGCGGGACCTGACTCCTACGAGCAGTACTTC. Protein sequence: CAIEAGPDSYEQYF. The full variable domain, with the rest looked up from reference TRBV2 and TRBJ2-7, is EPEVTQTPSHQVTQMGQEVILRCVPISNHLYFYWYRQILGQKVEFLVSFYNNEISEKSEIFDDQFSVERPDGSNFTLKIRSTKLEDSAMYFCAIEAGPDSYEQYFGPGTRLTVT.

The CDR3 DNA sequence: TGTGCCAGCAGCTCTACAGACCGGAATCCCTACAATGAGCAGTTCTTC. It is translated as CASSSTDRNPYNEQFF. The J gene is TRBJ2-1, the V gene TRBV11-2; D not resolved. The germline CDR1 and CDR2 sequences are SGHAT and FQNNGV. This CDR3 spans 16 amino acids. Trimming shortened V by 4 bases and J by 2 bases, and 15 bases separated the two germline ends.

The rearrangement uses TRBV5-4 and TRBJ2-7; TRBD1 might be the D (5 bases). The CDR3 is 15 residues long. The germline V gene encodes CDR1 SGHNT and CDR2 YYREEE (reference sequence). Trimming cost V 3 bases and J 3 bases, with 16 bases left between them. CDR3 loop: CASSSFGGAYYEQYF. DNA of the CDR3: TGTGCCAGCAGCTCTTTCGGTGGGGCCTACTACGAGCAGTACTTC.

The chain employs TRBV4-3 and TRBJ2-2, with TRBD2 identical over 10 bases. CDR1 is LGHNA and CDR2 is YSLEER in the germline V gene. Germline trimming cut 3 bases from V and 2 bases from J; bases unmatched to any gene: 12. This CDR3 is built from 19 residues. Written as DNA, the CDR3 is TGCGCCAGCAGCCAGAACCCGGGGAGCGGGAGGGTTAACACCGGGGAGCTGTTTTTT. Residues: CASSQNPGSGRVNTGELFF.

This clone has only a few counts. The V gene is TRBV19, the J gene TRBJ2-3; TRBD2 aligns across 10 bases. Germline V CDR1 and CDR2: LNHDA, SQIVND (reference sequence). The CDR3 has 15 residues. The V segment lost 5 bases and the J segment 5 bases; nucleotides outside the gene matches: 7. The CDR3 here is CASSPGLASRDTQYF. The CDR3 DNA reads TGTGCCAGTAGTCCGGGACTAGCGTCCCGAGATACGCAGTATTTT.

The chain combines TRBV6-6 with TRBJ1-2; D is ambiguous. V was pared by 6 bases and J by 8 bases, with 25 bases between. Looked up from germline, CDR1 is MNHNY and CDR2 is SVGAGI (reference sequence). The CDR3 is made up of 16 amino acids. CDR3 nucleotides: TGTGCCAGCAGCCTGTTGAGAGCGGCGAAGGATAGGGGCTACACCTTC. This codes for CASSLLRAAKDRGYTF.

This chain links TRBV19 with TRBJ1-5; D is perhaps TRBD1 (5 bases). The CDR3 length is 16 residues. Trimming removed 3 bases at V and 6 bases at J, with 18 bases between. CDR1 is LNHDA and CDR2 is SQIVND in the germline V gene (reference sequence). The CDR3: CASSILQVSGSQPQHF. DNA of the CDR3: TGTGCCAGTAGTATTTTACAGGTGTCAGGTAGTCAGCCCCAGCATTTT.

This chain links TRBV30 with TRBJ1-2, with D tentatively TRBD1 (5 bases). The CDR3 contains 14 residues. Per the germline V gene, CDR1 is GTSNPN and CDR2 is SVGIG (reference sequence). V was pared by 0 bases and J by 7 bases, with 15 bases between. This chain's CDR3 is CAWSVPGGWSGYTF. Written as DNA, the CDR3 is TGTGCCTGGAGTGTACCGGGGGGGTGGAGTGGCTACACCTTC.

The J gene is TRBJ2-1, the V gene TRBV4-1; 7 bases agree with TRBD1. Trimming removed 1 base from V and 0 bases from J; junction bases left unmatched: 3. This CDR3 has 16 residues. Germline loops: CDR1 MGHRA, CDR2 YSYEKL. Here the CDR3 DNA reads TGCGCCAGCAGCCAAGTACGGGACAGCTCCTACAATGAGCAGTTCTTC. Protein sequence: CASSQVRDSSYNEQFF.

V and J are TRBV2 and TRBJ2-1, with TRBD2 matching 8 bases. With 6 bases clipped from V and 9 bases from J, the junction kept 7 bases outside the gene matches. Germline values: CDR1 SNHLY, CDR2 FYNNEI. The CDR3 is 13 residues long. The CDR3 sequence is CASSGAGVGEQFF. The CDR3 coding sequence is TGTGCCAGCAGCGGAGCGGGAGTAGGTGAGCAGTTCTTC.

The chain couples TRBV7-8 to TRBJ2-7, with D possibly TRBD1 on 6 matching bases. CDR3 length: 17 amino acids. Trimming removed 0 bases from V and 1 base from J, with 16 bases in between. The germline gives CDR1 SGHVS, CDR2 FQNEAQ. The CDR3 here is CASSLALPTGQSYEQYF. CDR3 DNA: TGTGCCAGCAGCTTAGCCCTACCTACCGGACAGTCCTACGAGCAGTACTTC. Full variable domain (missing parts from reference TRBV7-8 and TRBJ2-7): GAGVSQSPRYKVAKRGQDVALRCDPISGHVSLFWYQQALGQGPEFLTYFQNEAQLDKSGLPSDRFFAERPEGSVSTLKIQRTQQEDSAVYLCASSLALPTGQSYEQYFGPGTRLTVT.

The table lists this clone with a count of one. The V gene is TRBV28, the J gene TRBJ2-3; 7 bases are shared with TRBD2. The trim removed 7 bases at V and 3 bases at J, leaving 4 bases unmatched. The CDR3 runs 13 residues. Germline CDR1 reads MDHEN; CDR2 reads SYDVKM. The CDR3, as DNA: TGTGCCAGCACCTGGGGGGGAACAGATACGCAGTATTTT. This gives the protein CASTWGGTDTQYF.

The V and J genes are TRBV7-9 and TRBJ2-5; 8 nucleotides match TRBD1. CDR3 size: 15 residues. Germline V gene lookup returns CDR1 SEHNR and CDR2 FQNEAQ (reference sequence). Germline trimming cut 5 bases from V and 5 bases from J; bases unmatched to any gene: 10. CDR3 sequence: CASSAPGQEEETQYF. In nucleotides, the CDR3 is TGTGCCAGCAGCGCCCCGGGACAGGAGGAGGAGACCCAGTACTTC.

This sequence joins TRBV28 and TRBJ2-1; D is unresolved. From germline, CDR1 is MDHEN and CDR2 SYDVKM. CDR3 length equals 13 residues. Trimming stripped 2 bases from V and 6 bases from J, with 8 bases between. CDR3 nucleotides: TGTGCCAGCAGTTTACGACTCCTCAATGAGCAGTTCTTC. It is translated as CASSLRLLNEQFF.

The chain uses TRBV6-6 and TRBJ2-1; the match to TRBD2 covers 8 bases. V lost 6 bases and J lost 6; bases outside the gene matches: 4. The CDR3 totals 13 residues. Germline CDR1 is MNHNY and CDR2 is SVGAGI (reference sequence). The chain's CDR3 is CASRASGGNEQFF. The CDR3 coding sequence is TGTGCCAGCAGGGCGAGCGGGGGCAATGAGCAGTTCTTC.

This clone appeared a few times. This sequence joins TRBV13 and TRBJ2-2, with TRBD2 as a possible D gene (6 bases). Germline V gene data show CDR1 as PRHDT and CDR2 as FYEKMQ (reference sequence). The CDR3 is 12 amino acids. V was cut by 7 bases and J by 9 bases, with 12 bases left in between. The CDR3 region is CASKRVSRELFF. CDR3 DNA sequence: TGTGCCAGCAAGCGGGTTAGCCGGGAGCTGTTTTTT.

The chain joins TRBV9 to TRBJ1-1; D perhaps matches TRBD1 (6 bases). Germline V gives CDR1 SGDLS, CDR2 YYNGEE. The CDR3 is made up of 14 amino acids. V gave up 3 bases and J gave up 4 bases, with 13 bases separating them. The CDR3 loop reads CASSAHQGITEAFF. CDR3 in DNA: TGTGCCAGCAGCGCACATCAGGGGATCACTGAAGCTTTCTTT.

The CDR3 bases are TGTGCCAGCAGCTTAGATCAGGGCGGGGAGCTGTTTTTT. Translation gives CASSLDQGGELFF. The V gene is TRBV7-8, the J gene TRBJ2-2; D perhaps matches TRBD1 (5 bases). CDR1 SGHVS and CDR2 FQNEAQ come from the germline V gene. The CDR3 contains 13 residues. Trimming shortened V by 1 base and J by 7 bases, and 7 bases separated the two germline ends. The variable domain in full, completed from reference TRBV7-8 and TRBJ2-2, reads GAGVSQSPRYKVAKRGQDVALRCDPISGHVSLFWYQQALGQGPEFLTYFQNEAQLDKSGLPSDRFFAERPEGSVSTLKIQRTQQEDSAVYLCASSLDQGGELFFGEGSRLTVL.

The V call is TRBV5-6, the J call TRBJ1-2, with 9 positions matching TRBD1. CDR1 SGHDT and CDR2 YYEEEE come from the germline V gene. The CDR3 is 14 residues long. J gave up 4 bases and V 4 bases, and 5 bases lay outside the gene matches. CDR3 bases: TGTGCCAGCAGCCCCGGGACAGGGTCCTATGGCTACACCTTC. Translation gives CASSPGTGSYGYTF.